These 30 T cell receptor beta chains were sequenced from one sample in a study of yellow fever vaccine responses in identical twins. TCRdb processed the RT-PCR reads anew with MiXCR; each CDR3 protein has one entry. The sample consists of fewer than 6,000 distinct CDR3 sequences, over 50% of them appearing once. The sample in question was T cells from blood (PBMCs), unsorted or a sorted subset (not recorded which), obtained before or after yellow fever vaccination (not recorded which). Receptors were obtained from a woman between 18 and 30 years old who received the yellow fever vaccine.

The chain uses TRBV18 and TRBJ2-2, with D possibly matching TRBD2 (6 bases). Germline CDR1 reads KGHSH; CDR2 reads LQKENI. The CDR3 is made up of 17 amino acids. The germline V and J ends were trimmed by 0 bases and 3 bases, with 14 bases remaining between them. This CDR3 reads CASSPPEGTTYTGELFF. CDR3 bases: TGTGCCAGCTCACCACCGGAGGGAACCACCTACACCGGGGAGCTGTTTTTT.

This chain joins TRBV29-1 and TRBJ2-6; D unresolved. The CDR3 is 17 amino acids. Germline V gene data show CDR1 as SQVTM and CDR2 as ANQGSEA. Deletions cut 6 bases from V and 4 bases from J, with 22 bases between. This CDR3 reads CSVHGRGPPSGANVLTF. The CDR3 DNA follows: TGCAGCGTCCATGGCCGAGGCCCTCCGTCCGGGGCCAACGTCCTGACTTTC.

The rearrangement uses TRBV23-1 and TRBJ2-4; D is perhaps TRBD1 (5 bases). TRBV23-1 is treated as an ORF (open reading frame) with a function not yet certain. CDR3 length: 14 amino acids. V gave up 7 bases and J gave up 0 bases, with 10 bases separating them. CDR3 nucleotides: TGCGCCAGCAACCAGGGCCTAGCCAAAAACATTCAGTACTTC. It yields the protein CASNQGLAKNIQYF.

The sample holds a few counts of this clonotype. The V and J genes are TRBV30 and TRBJ2-3, with 11 bases that match TRBD1. J lost 7 bases, V lost 4 bases, and 10 bases had no gene match. The CDR3 is 15 residues long. Germline CDR1 reads GTSNPN; CDR2 reads SVGIG (reference sequence). The CDR3 DNA is TGTGCCTGGACCTCCGGGACAGGGGGTGTGAATACGCAGTATTTT. It specifies CAWTSGTGGVNTQYF.

The sample holds a few counts of this clonotype. J is TRBJ2-3 and V is TRBV12-3 or TRBV12-4; D gene unclear. Trimming removed 4 bases from V and 4 bases from J, with 9 bases in between. This CDR3 is built from 13 residues. The CDR3 is CASSSLDPDTQYF. CDR3 in DNA: TGTGCCAGCAGTTCCTTAGACCCAGATACGCAGTATTTT.

The CDR3 loop reads CASGRGSTETQYF. DNA of the CDR3: TGTGCCTCGGGCCGGGGGTCGACGGAGACCCAGTACTTC. J is TRBJ2-5 and V is TRBV11-1; D is possibly TRBD2 (6 bases). CDR1 SGHAT and CDR2 FQDESV come from the germline V gene (reference sequence). The CDR3 sequence is 13 residues long. Trimming took 11 bases from V and 5 from J, leaving 18 bases between them.

The sample holds a few counts of this clonotype. V gene TRBV29-1 combines with J gene TRBJ2-7, with D possibly TRBD2 on 5 matching bases. Germline values: CDR1 SQVTM, CDR2 ANQGSEA. The ends were cut back, 4 bases at V and 1 base at J, with 11 bases in the middle. CDR3 length equals 13 residues. CDR3 sequence reads: CSVVEGRSYEQYF. CDR3 bases: TGCAGCGTTGTTGAGGGCAGATCCTACGAGCAGTACTTC.

The genes are TRBV9 and TRBJ2-1, with a possible D match to TRBD1 (7 bases). Germline assignment: CDR1 SGDLS and CDR2 YYNGEE. The CDR3 has 14 amino acids. Trimming shortened V by 0 bases and J by 10 bases, and 14 bases separated the two germline ends. The CDR3 DNA sequence: TGTGCCAGCAGCGTAGCAGAGGGGGCGGGGGAGCAGTTCTTC. Residues: CASSVAEGAGEQFF.

This clonotype was found once. This chain joins TRBV18 and TRBJ2-7; 7 bases are shared with TRBD1. After removal of 2 bases from V and 3 bases from J, the junction contained 7 bases not matched to a gene. This CDR3 comprises 15 residues. CDR1 is KGHSH and CDR2 is LQKENI in the germline V gene. CDR3 DNA sequence: TGTGCCAGCTCACCAGGGACAGAACGGGGCTACGAGCAGTACTTC. Residues: CASSPGTERGYEQYF.

This chain joins TRBV12-3 or TRBV12-4 and TRBJ2-1, with 8 bases aligning to TRBD2. V trimming: 1 base; J trimming: 2 bases; junction bases outside the gene matches: 4. The CDR3 covers 16 residues. CDR3 loop: CASSLEVSGAYNEQFF. The CDR3 DNA is TGTGCCAGCAGTTTAGAAGTTAGCGGGGCCTACAATGAGCAGTTCTTC.

Notes on this clonotype: Germline is not matched at one junction end, which may reflect a read error. The CDR3 nucleotides read TGTGCCAGCAGAGAAGGACAGCTTAATGAAAAACTGTTTTTT. This codes for CASREGQLNEKLFF. This chain joins TRBV2 and TRBJ1-4; weak D call: TRBD1 (6 bases). CDR3 length: 14 residues. Germline values: CDR1 SNHLY, CDR2 FYNNEI.

The chain employs TRBV11-3 and TRBJ2-7; D may be TRBD2 (5 bases). The V and J ends lost 6 bases and 0 bases respectively, with 15 bases between them. Germline CDR1 and CDR2: SGHNT and YENEEA. The CDR3 has 15 amino acids. CDR3 in DNA: TGTGCCAGCAGACTCATCACTGGGAGCTCCTACGAGCAGTACTTC. It yields the protein CASRLITGSSYEQYF.

The J gene is TRBJ2-1, the V gene TRBV29-1; TRBD1 is a possible D gene (5 bases). The V and J ends lost 5 bases and 6 bases respectively, with 23 bases between them. CDR3 length: 16 amino acids. The germline V gene has CDR1 SQVTM and CDR2 ANQGSEA. The DNA of the CDR3 is TGCAGCGTTCAAAATTGGGTAGGGGTGTCTGGCAATGAGCAGTTCTTC. Its protein is CSVQNWVGVSGNEQFF.

The V gene is TRBV6-2 or TRBV6-3, the J gene TRBJ2-1, with 9 bases fitting TRBD2. V shed 3 bases and J 5 bases; nucleotides not matched to a gene: 5. The V gene's germline CDR1 is MNHEY and CDR2 SVGEGT. This CDR3 has 15 amino acids. The CDR3 loop reads CASSYPREGNNEQFF. DNA for the CDR3: TGTGCCAGCAGTTATCCGCGGGAGGGAAACAATGAGCAGTTCTTC.

Only one count was recorded for this clonotype. The chain employs TRBV18 and TRBJ1-1, with unresolved D. The CDR3 runs 15 residues. Per germline, CDR1 KGHSH and CDR2 LQKENI. V dropped 0 bases and J dropped 8 bases, with 16 bases sitting between them. The DNA of the CDR3 is TGTGCCAGCTCACCACCAAGGTCAGGCGAGGCGGAAGCTTTCTTT. Amino acid sequence: CASSPPRSGEAEAFF.

V gene TRBV2 combines with J gene TRBJ1-2, with D perhaps TRBD1 (6 bases). The CDR3 is made up of 13 amino acids. Germline lookup yields CDR1 SNHLY and CDR2 FYNNEI. V shed 4 bases and J shed 7 bases, with 13 bases lying between them. In nucleotides, the CDR3 is TGTGCCAGCAGTGTTTCAGGGGTTCCTGGCTACACCTTC. Protein product: CASSVSGVPGYTF.

This clonotype came up a few times. The V call is TRBV15, the J call TRBJ2-4; a weak D match, TRBD1 (7 bases). With 0 bases removed from V and 9 bases from J, the gap between germline ends came to 15 bases. The CDR3 has 15 amino acids. Germline V lookup: CDR1 LNHNV, CDR2 YYDKDF (reference sequence). CDR3 region: CATSRDQGGDSIQYF. In DNA, the CDR3 is TGTGCCACCAGCAGAGATCAGGGGGGCGATAGCATTCAGTACTTC.

This clonotype has only a few counts. The chain employs TRBV6-1 and TRBJ1-5, with D maybe TRBD1 (5 bases). V gave up 6 bases and J gave up 2 bases, with 8 bases separating them. In germline, CDR1 is MNHNS, CDR2 SASEGT. CDR3 length: 13 amino acids. The CDR3 DNA sequence: TGTGCCAGCAGCCGAGGGGGCAATCAGCCCCAGCATTTT. This sequence encodes CASSRGGNQPQHF.

This clonotype came up a few times. The chain links TRBV18 to TRBJ2-3, with D unresolved. Trimming shortened V by 2 bases and J by 13 bases, and 7 bases separated the two germline ends. Germline V gives CDR1 KGHSH, CDR2 LQKENI. This CDR3 region has 10 residues. The DNA for the CDR3 is TGTGCCAGCTCACCAAACATGGAGTATTTT. Amino acids: CASSPNMEYF.

The chain is built from TRBV20-1 and TRBJ2-3; no reliable D call. The ends were cut back, 2 bases at V and 5 bases at J, with 2 bases in the middle. Germline CDR1 is DFQATT and CDR2 is SNEGSKA (reference sequence). The CDR3 length is 10 residues. The CDR3 DNA follows: TGCAGTGCTAGATTAGATACGCAGTATTTT. It yields the protein CSARLDTQYF.

The chain couples TRBV7-6 to TRBJ2-7; D is perhaps TRBD2 (5 bases). This CDR3 spans 14 amino acids. CDR1 SGHVS and CDR2 FNYEAQ come from the germline V gene. V was cut by 0 bases and J by 0 bases, with 6 bases left in between. For the CDR3, the DNA is TGTGCCAGCAGCTTAGCGGGAGACTCCTACGAGCAGTACTTC. Residues: CASSLAGDSYEQYF.

The chain carries TRBV10-3 and TRBJ1-5, with D maybe TRBD1 (6 bases). The CDR3 is made up of 13 amino acids. V lost 3 bases to trimming and J lost 6 bases, with 9 bases between them. Germline CDR1 ENHRY, CDR2 SYGVKD. CDR3 loop: CAISETGIQPQHF. The CDR3, as DNA: TGTGCCATCAGTGAAACAGGGATTCAGCCCCAGCATTTT.

CDR3 bases: TGTGCCATCAGTGAGTCGAGACAGGGGTATTCACCCCTCCACTTT. Its translation is CAISESRQGYSPLHF. The chain employs TRBV10-3 and TRBJ1-6, with TRBD1 identical over 8 bases. Germline V gene data show CDR1 as ENHRY and CDR2 as SYGVKD. J lost 8 bases, V lost 0 bases, and 3 bases had no gene match. The CDR3 contains 15 residues.

This clonotype was observed once. This sequence joins TRBV9 and TRBJ1-1; D call uncertain. The V and J ends lost 0 bases and 1 base respectively, with 4 bases between them. The CDR3 is 13 residues long. Germline assignment: CDR1 SGDLS and CDR2 YYNGEE. The CDR3 here is CASSVAPNTEAFF. In nucleotides, the CDR3 is TGTGCCAGCAGCGTAGCCCCGAACACTGAAGCTTTCTTT.

CDR3 nucleotide sequence: TGTGCCAGCAGCCTCAGGGGTTATGGCTACACCTTC. Translated: CASSLRGYGYTF. This chain links TRBV11-3 with TRBJ1-2, with D perhaps matching TRBD1 (6 bases). Per the germline V gene, CDR1 is SGHNT and CDR2 is YENEEA. This CDR3 contains 12 residues. The ends were cut back, 5 bases at V and 5 bases at J, with 9 bases in the middle.

With regard to this clonotype: The junction departs from germline at one end; a sequencing error may be responsible. This sequence joins TRBV3-1 and TRBJ1-6; D gene ambiguous. The CDR3 extends over 12 amino acids. The germline V gene has CDR1 LGHDT and CDR2 YNNKEL (reference sequence). Here the CDR3 reads CASSQGSDLLLF. CDR3 in DNA: TGTGCCAGCAGCCAGGGGTCGGACCTCCTCTTATTT.

The V and J genes are TRBV7-9 and TRBJ2-7; D not certain. V lost 1 base and J 10 bases, leaving 11 bases between the germline ends. The germline V gene encodes CDR1 SEHNR and CDR2 FQNEAQ (reference sequence). This CDR3 comprises 12 residues. The CDR3 loop is CASSLGLVSQYF. CDR3 DNA sequence: TGTGCCAGCAGCTTAGGCCTGGTCTCTCAGTACTTC. The complete variable domain, with remaining parts taken from reference TRBV7-9 and TRBJ2-7, reads DTGVSQNPRHKITKRGQNVTFRCDPISEHNRLYWYRQTLGQGPEFLTYFQNEAQLEKSRLLSDRFSAERPKGSFSTLEIQRTEQGDSAMYLCASSLGLVSQYFGPGTRLTVT.

The rearrangement joins TRBV9 to TRBJ2-1, with no clear D. The V end lost 7 bases, the J end lost 4 bases, and 18 bases lay between the germline ends. The V gene's germline CDR1 is SGDLS and CDR2 YYNGEE. The CDR3 covers 15 residues. The CDR3 spells CASGPPGNTYNEQFF. In DNA form, the CDR3 reads TGTGCCAGCGGGCCTCCCGGCAATACTTACAATGAGCAGTTCTTC.

CDR3 DNA sequence: TGCAGTGCTAGTGGGCTGAATAATTCACCCCTCCACTTT. This translates into CSASGLNNSPLHF. The chain couples TRBV20-1 to TRBJ1-6; D not resolved. This CDR3 comprises 13 residues. Trimming took 3 bases from V and 5 from J, leaving 8 bases between them. Germline V gene sequence: CDR1 DFQATT, CDR2 SNEGSKA (reference sequence).

The genes are TRBV28 and TRBJ1-5; 10 bases agree with TRBD1. CDR3 size: 14 residues. V gave up 6 bases and J gave up 6 bases; unmatched junction bases: 5. Germline CDR1 and CDR2: MDHEN and SYDVKM. The CDR3: CASSRGQGFQPQHF. The CDR3 bases are TGTGCCAGCAGCCGGGGACAGGGGTTTCAGCCCCAGCATTTT.